This T cell receptor beta chain was retrieved from a study of blood T cell repertoires in COVID-19. Produced via immunoSEQ multiplex PCR; TCRdb's table is partial and in-frame only. The repertoire holds 380,000 or so clones, with more than 70% as singletons. The J segment lost 4 bases and the V segment lost 3 bases, leaving 6 bases of the junction unmatched. CDR3 length: 16 amino acids. Germline CDR1 and CDR2: LGHNA and YSLEER. J is TRBJ1-1 and V is TRBV4-3, with 12 positions matching TRBD1. This TCR was recovered from a man aged 25-45 years who had recovered from COVID-19. Sample: PBMCs or T cells enriched from blood (not recorded which). The CDR3 loop reads CASSHEPGQGATEAFF. CDR3 nucleotide sequence: TGCGCCAGCAGCCACGAACCGGGACAGGGGGCCACTGAAGCTTTCTTT.